The sequence of this T cell receptor beta chain was determined in a study of shared clonotypes between healthy human individuals (dated by TCRdb to about 2020). Background for the entire study: A couple of women and a few men aged 18 to 49 years were included in the cohort. Blood TCR repertoires of roughly 5 healthy adults were deeply sequenced to estimate repertoire size and the extent of clonotype sharing between individuals. Different laboratories and diverse techniques were used to prepare libraries and sequence TCR repertoires, to increase sequencing depth and limit assay-specific biases. Per donor, three plates each were used for CD4 naive and CD4 memory, two for CD8 naive, and one for CD8 memory. Between about 0.9 and 9 billion PBMCs per donor were obtained by leukapheresis. Results and caveats for the whole study, not just this receptor: Naive subsets generally had larger estimated clonotype richness than memory subsets did. Across a handful of donors, about 5% of naive CD4, roughly 3.5% of naive CD8, 2% to 2.5% of memory CD4, and around 0.4% of memory CD8 clonotypes were shared. The genetic and exposure-history diversity represented was limited by the small number of donors. Based on pairwise subsampling, the degree of clonotype sharing among donors was expected to be affected by sequencing depth. Sampling was restricted to blood, and TCR repertoires in tissues likely differ from the TCR repertoires found in blood. Rarefaction of sorted-subset datasets indicated incomplete sequencing despite the large sequencing depth. Clonotypes shared by all four sorted-subset donors showed higher generation probabilities than non-shared clonotypes.

The donors were healthy, HIV-negative adults with no recently reported acute infections or vaccinations. Every donor was a Caucasian adult residing in Nashville, Tennessee, USA. Magnetic negative selection was used to enrich CD4+ T cells, after which naive cells were positively selected on CD45RA and the negative fraction became the memory subset. Blood was obtained by leukapheresis, after which PBMCs were separated by Ficoll-Histopaque density gradient centrifugation and cryopreserved in liquid nitrogen vapor phase. Analytical flow cytometry was used to check the purity and quantity of each magnetically sorted T cell population. From each sorted fraction, genomic DNA was isolated and quantified by UV absorbance on a Nanodrop 2000c. Using the deep immunoSEQ assay, multiplex PCR amplified TCR CDR3 regions from genomic DNA. Extracted genomic DNA from each cell subset was spread evenly across all wells of several immunoSEQ 96-well plates, with each plate serving as a replicate. For sorted subsets, roughly 200 ng of genomic DNA, equivalent to roughly 30,000 T cell genomes, went into each replicate PCR. Purified libraries were measured with a Qubit 3.0 fluorometer, size-checked on a Bioanalyzer 2100, and measured again with the KAPA Library Quantification kit. Each immunoSEQ 96-well plate was sequenced on its own single-read 150-cycle Illumina NextSeq 550 flow cell. Per the source publication's procedure: The immunoSEQ output contained only junctional sequences without quality scores, so filtering could not match that applied to full-length reads. Sequences were annotated with PyIR, a Python wrapper for IgBLAST v1.9, using IMGT germline references to assign V/J genes and CDR3. Any read was removed if the V/J assignment was weak (E-value above 1e-6), the CDR3 was missing, or the read contained stop codons, out-of-frame junctions, or ambiguous translated residues. V3J clonotypes were defined as sequences sharing the same inferred V gene, J gene, and CDR3 amino acid sequence. The percentage overlap between two repertoires was calculated by dividing the number of shared unique clonotypes by the size of the smaller repertoire. RTK rarefaction, the Chao1 estimator, and Recon v2.1 estimates of unobserved clonotypes were used to assess repertoire richness. OLGA was used to compute generation probabilities for all TCRbeta clonotypes that the gDNA method yielded from four donors. As stored in TCRdb, this immuneACCESS dataset retains in-frame rearrangements with V and J assigned. A fraction of the clones does not appear; measured against another copy, unresolved V genes explain less than half of the discrepancy, and the remainder lacks a known reason. That table gives V, J and clone size, and the DNA gave D and trimming. Counted in this sample were about 2 million clones; 85% to 95% of them appeared once. Around 0.13% of the sample lies in the top ten.

Details on this clone: What antigen it recognizes has not been identified. No base qualities exist here, and no much larger clone lies one base off it.

This sequence originates from a man aged 18 to 30 in good health. The sequencing input was naive CD4+ T cells sorted from blood. Taken with the paper, the label for cell subset or site translates to: CD45RA+ positively selected.

Read as DNA, the sequence is TGTGCCAGCAGTCTACAGGGGGCCTCCTCTGGAAACACCATATATTTT. It codes for CASSLQGASSGNTIYF. This sequence uses TRBV6-6 and TRBJ1-3, with TRBD1 matching 9 junction bases. According to the germline V gene (reference sequence), CDR1 reads MNHNY and CDR2 reads SVGAGI. The CDR3, cysteine through phenylalanine, is 16 amino acids long. Just the 48-base CDR3 DNA is kept, in frame starting at base 1. Unmatched junction bases come to 5, with V trimmed by 5 bases and J by 0 bases.